This T cell receptor (beta chain) was sequenced in a study of Graves' ophthalmopathy and Graves' hyperthyroidism (dated by TCRdb to the late 2010s). Broadly, across the study: Peripheral blood was collected at initial diagnosis, prior to any treatment. The study used TCR beta repertoire signatures to distinguish Graves' ophthalmopathy from Graves' hyperthyroidism and to predict progression to ophthalmopathy. In total, 135 blood samples were TCR-sequenced: approximately 40 ophthalmopathy, around 75 hyperthyroidism and approximately 17 hyperthyroidism-to-ophthalmopathy patients. To explore V-J signatures distinguishing ophthalmopathy from hyperthyroidism, a discovery set of 100 patients (fewer than 45 ophthalmopathy, over 55 stable hyperthyroidism) was enrolled. The independent validation cohort included 18 hyperthyroidism patients plus 17 patients who later progressed from hyperthyroidism to ophthalmopathy. In roughly 6 hyperthyroidism patients, the T-cell repertoire of thyroid tissue was compared with the T-cell repertoire of blood. Following sample collection, hyperthyroidism patients were given methimazole at a starting dose of 30 mg daily, and ophthalmopathy patients were given high-dose intravenous methylprednisolone. Overall study outcomes, separate from this receptor: The 13-signature model separated ophthalmopathy from stable hyperthyroidism with 87.88% sensitivity and 81.08% specificity in cross-validation, and 80%/75% in the test set. No statistical method was used to set the sample size in advance, and the investigators knew which group each participant was assigned to. In validation, the model predicted ophthalmopathy progression with roughly 68% sensitivity and approximately 72% specificity; 12 predicted patients were CT-confirmed with GO in a median of about 7.1 months. Most expanded thyroid clonotypes with a frequency above 0.001 also appeared in blood, which suggests that blood repertoires may reflect the immune response in the thyroid.

The CDR3 holds 17 amino acids from the cysteine to the phenylalanine. The sequence is cut down to CDR3 DNA, 51 bases in frame from base 1. Looking up the germline V gene (reference sequence) yields CDR1 DFQATT and CDR2 SNEGSKA. From V the trimming removes 7 bases and from J it removes 5 bases, while the gene matches leave 16 bases of the junction unaccounted for. In the case of this clonotype: The specificity of this receptor is unknown. Per-nucleotide qualities are absent, and no much larger clonotype sits a single base away.

Ophthalmopathy patients had moderately to severely active disease, Clinical Activity Score of at least 3, NOSPECS grade of at least 4, and disease duration under 3 months. Patients with other autoimmune diseases, uncontrolled infections, pregnancy or lactation were excluded from the study. Clinical symptoms, serum thyroxine, TRAb, thyroid ultrasound and orbital computed tomography formed the basis of the diagnosis. Using Ficoll-Paque density gradient centrifugation, PBMCs were isolated from 8.5 to 10 ml of fresh peripheral blood. Total RNA was extracted using Trizol reagent, and RNA quality was checked on an Agilent 2100 Bioanalyzer. For repertoire sequencing, the TCR beta CDR3 regions were amplified from RNA transcripts. A first-round RT-PCR used HTBI primers with the Qiagen OneStep RT-PCR kit, followed by a second-round multiplex PCR, size selection and purification. Sequencing of the libraries was carried out on an Illumina HiSeq2000 in paired-end mode with 100 bp reads. As for the authors' bioinformatics: SOAPnuke was used for read processing, and reads with adapters, uncalled bases, a mean Phred below 15, or no exact constant-primer or identifier match were discarded. COPE v1.2.5 was used to merge the high-quality paired reads. Each unique nucleotide sequence was treated as a clonotype, and MiTCR v1.1 was used to align the clonotypes to the IMGT TRB V, D and J references. The analysis was limited to V-J combinations with a frequency above 0.0001, which together covered over 99% of the repertoires. A TCR clonal expansion and chaos score per V-J combination was defined as the ratio of F50 clonal expansion to chaos observed in the TCRdist matrix. Welch's t-statistics and random forest were used to reduce features to about a dozen V-J combinations, which were fed into a naive Bayes classifier. The Morisita-Horn index was used to measure how similar the thyroid and blood repertoires were. Through fastp at Q25 and MiXCR, TCRdb rebuilt clones from the public reads, retaining in-frame beta chains. Every distinct CDR3 protein forms one entry, paired with its most common genes and DNA. V and J calls and clone size were set by TCRdb, not the authors. The sample profile shows approximately 330,000 distinct CDR3 sequences; roughly 15% of them were found once. Together, the top ten hold more than 9% of the sample.

The sequence is built from TRBV20-1 and TRBJ1-6; 8 central bases correspond to TRBD1. The receptor was derived from an adult man with Graves' ophthalmopathy. The sample consisted of peripheral blood. The CDR3 sequence is CSGVRSRGQGHNSPLHF. The DNA sequence follows: TGCAGTGGCGTCCGTTCACGCGGACAGGGACATAATTCACCCCTCCACTTT.